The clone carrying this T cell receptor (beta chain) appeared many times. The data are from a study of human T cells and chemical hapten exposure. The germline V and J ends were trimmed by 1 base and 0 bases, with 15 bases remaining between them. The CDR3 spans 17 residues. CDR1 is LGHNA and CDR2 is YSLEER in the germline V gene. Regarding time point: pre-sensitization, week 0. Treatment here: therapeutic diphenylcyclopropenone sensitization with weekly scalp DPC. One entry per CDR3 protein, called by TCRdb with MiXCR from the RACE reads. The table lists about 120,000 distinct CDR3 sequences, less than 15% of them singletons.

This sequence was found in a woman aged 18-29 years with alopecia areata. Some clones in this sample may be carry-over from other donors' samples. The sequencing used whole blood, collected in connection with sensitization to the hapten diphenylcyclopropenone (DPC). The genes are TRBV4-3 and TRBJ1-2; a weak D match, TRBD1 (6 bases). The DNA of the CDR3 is TGCGCCAGCAGCCAAGTTAGGGGGAGAACACCTAACTATGGCTACACCTTC. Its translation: CASSQVRGRTPNYGYTF.